This T cell receptor beta chain was recorded in a study of memory CD4+ T cells and cytomegalovirus serostatus. This CDR3 region has 12 residues. CDR1 and CDR2 from the germline V gene are SQVTM and ANQGSEA. The V and J ends lost 2 bases and 5 bases respectively, with 10 bases between them. Generated by immunoSEQ multiplex PCR, the TCRdb table keeps only in-frame clones and is missing some. The repertoire has tens of thousands of clones, approximately 74% of them found once; the top ten carry approximately 1.2%. The sort gate was single viable CD3+CD4+CD8-CD45RO+ cells for memory CD4+ T cells. The chain links TRBV29-1 to TRBJ2-7; the D gene is possibly TRBD2 (6 bases). This clonotype was obtained from an adult in good health and CMV-seropositive. Sequencing input: memory CD4+ T cells from blood. The CDR3 DNA reads as TGCAGCGTTGAAATCTGGGGGGACGAGCAGTACTTC. Protein: CSVEIWGDEQYF.